These 17 T cell receptor beta chains were all obtained from the same sample, sequenced in a study of T cells after yellow fever vaccination. TCRdb analysed the 5' RACE reads with MiXCR anew, one entry per CDR3 protein. This sample has some 150,000 distinct CDR3 sequences, with approximately 11% found just once. Sequencing used CD8+ T cells sorted from PBMCs, obtained 15 days after the yellow fever booster vaccination. Source of these receptors: a young man who received the YFV17D yellow fever vaccine.

The J gene is TRBJ2-3, the V gene TRBV7-9, with 11 bases lining up with TRBD2. This CDR3 contains 16 residues. After removal of 4 bases from V and 1 base from J, the junction contained 4 bases not matched to a gene. Germline V gene sequence: CDR1 SEHNR, CDR2 FQNEAQ (reference sequence). The CDR3 loop is CASSSLTSGGTDTQYF. Here the CDR3 DNA reads TGTGCCAGCAGCTCCCTGACTAGCGGGGGCACAGATACGCAGTATTTT.

This clonotype was counted between two and nine times. This sequence joins TRBV4-3 and TRBJ1-3; D ambiguous. Trimming left V 0 bases short and J 4 bases short, with 13 bases between. This CDR3 is 16 amino acids long. The germline V gene encodes CDR1 LGHNA and CDR2 YSLEER. The CDR3, as DNA: TGCGCCAGCAGCCAAGATCCGCCAGCGCCCGGAAACACCATATATTTT. Protein: CASSQDPPAPGNTIYF.

This clonotype was observed many times. The chain is built from TRBV6-2 or TRBV6-3 and TRBJ2-7; D is possibly TRBD1 (5 bases). Germline lookup yields CDR1 MNHEY and CDR2 SVGEGT. This CDR3 spans 14 amino acids. Deletions cut 4 bases from V and 4 bases from J, with 14 bases between. The CDR3 region has the DNA TGTGCCAGCAGTTGGCGGCAGGGAAGGTACGAGCAGTACTTC. It is translated as CASSWRQGRYEQYF.

V usage is TRBV6-5 and J usage is TRBJ2-7; TRBD2 might be the D (5 bases). With 0 bases removed from V and 2 bases from J, the gap between germline ends came to 8 bases. Per the germline V gene, CDR1 is MNHEY and CDR2 is SVGAGI. The CDR3 is made up of 14 amino acids. CDR3 coding DNA: TGTGCCAGCAGTTACTCGATGGGAGCCTACGAGCAGTACGTC. Amino acid sequence: CASSYSMGAYEQYV.

The V and J genes are TRBV4-1 and TRBJ2-1; the D gene is possibly TRBD1 (6 bases). Germline values: CDR1 MGHRA, CDR2 YSYEKL. V lost 4 bases and J 8 bases, leaving 18 bases between the germline ends. The CDR3 sequence is 15 residues long. The CDR3: CASSPTGPRGDEQFF. In nucleotides, the CDR3 is TGCGCCAGCAGCCCTACTGGACCCAGGGGAGATGAGCAGTTCTTC.

This clonotype has only a few counts. The chain joins TRBV6-2 or TRBV6-3 to TRBJ2-3, with D perhaps TRBD2 (6 bases). Germline V lookup: CDR1 MNHEY, CDR2 SVGEGT. The CDR3 contains 19 residues. The V end lost 4 bases, the J end lost 0 bases, and 23 bases lay between the germline ends. The CDR3 sequence is CASSSPIFSGGHSTDTQYF. Here the CDR3 DNA reads TGTGCCAGCAGTTCCCCCATTTTTTCCGGGGGTCATAGCACAGATACGCAGTATTTT.

This clonotype was seen a handful of times. The rearrangement joins TRBV4-3 to TRBJ2-7; 12 positions match TRBD1. The germline gives CDR1 LGHNA, CDR2 YSLEER. This CDR3 has 15 residues. V was pared by 4 bases and J by 4 bases, with 5 bases of the junction left unmatched. Written as DNA, the CDR3 is TGCGCCAGCAGCCCTCGGGACAGGGGGCGATACGAGCAGTACTTC. Its protein is CASSPRDRGRYEQYF.

The chain carries TRBV7-2 and TRBJ2-7; D is ambiguous. Trimming took off 3 bases at V and 6 bases at J, with 9 bases between the two ends. The germline gives CDR1 SGHTA, CDR2 FQGNSA. This CDR3 is 12 amino acids long. CDR3 DNA: TGTGCCAGCAGCTTTGGACGACGCGAGCAGTACTTC. This translates into CASSFGRREQYF.

This clonotype appeared many times. V is TRBV7-8 and J is TRBJ2-3, with 12 bases matching TRBD2. From germline, CDR1 is SGHVS and CDR2 FQNEAQ. This CDR3 is built from 19 residues. V shed 5 bases, J shed 3 bases, and the junction held 15 bases outside the gene matches. The CDR3 here is CASSLNHRTSGDMTDTQYF. The CDR3 coding sequence is TGTGCCAGCAGCCTGAATCACCGGACTAGCGGGGATATGACAGATACGCAGTATTTT.

This clonotype came up a few times. The chain couples TRBV6-5 to TRBJ2-3; tentative D call: TRBD2 (5 bases). The length of the CDR3 is 12 residues. CDR1 MNHEY and CDR2 SVGAGI come from the germline V gene. CDR3 loop: CATGRDTDTQYF. The CDR3 DNA is TGTGCTACGGGCCGGGACACAGATACGCAGTATTTT.

This chain joins TRBV12-3 or TRBV12-4 and TRBJ2-1; TRBD2 matches 8 bases. The CDR3 sequence is 17 residues long. The J segment lost 1 base and the V segment lost 3 bases, leaving 8 bases of the junction unmatched. The CDR3 sequence: CASSFGGGGGSYNEQFF. The DNA of the CDR3 is TGTGCCAGCAGTTTCGGGGGGGGCGGAGGTTCCTACAATGAGCAGTTCTTC.

The chain recombines TRBV6-1 with TRBJ2-7; no clear D gene. V was cut by 7 bases and J by 2 bases, with 9 bases left in between. The CDR3 is 12 amino acids. The germline CDR1 and CDR2 sequences are MNHNS and SASEGT. The CDR3 region has the DNA TGTGCCAGCACCCGAGTAACCTACGAGCAGTACGTC. This sequence encodes CASTRVTYEQYV.

The chain has TRBV6-5 and TRBJ1-6; D might be TRBD1 (5 bases). The CDR3 loop spans 14 amino acids. The germline V and J ends were trimmed by 2 bases and 8 bases, with 10 bases remaining between them. Germline CDR1 is MNHEY and CDR2 is SVGAGI. CDR3 sequence: CASSYQGFHSPLHF. In nucleotides, the CDR3 is TGTGCCAGCAGTTACCAGGGATTTCATTCACCCCTCCACTTT.

This clonotype has a handful of counts. The chain combines TRBV4-3 with TRBJ2-5; maybe TRBD1 (5 bases). The germline gives CDR1 LGHNA, CDR2 YSLEER. V lost 0 bases to trimming and J lost 0 bases, with 14 bases between them. The CDR3 runs 17 residues. For the CDR3, the DNA is TGCGCCAGCAGCCAAGACGGTGACAGAGGCCACCAAGAGACCCAGTACTTC. Translation gives CASSQDGDRGHQETQYF.

This clonotype has ten or more counts. This rearrangement joins TRBV6-5 to TRBJ2-5, with 7 bases lining up with TRBD1. The V segment lost 4 bases and the J segment 3 bases; nucleotides outside the gene matches: 5. Germline loops: CDR1 MNHEY, CDR2 SVGAGI. The CDR3 is 14 residues long. The CDR3 loop is CASSFGQEEETQYF. Written as DNA, the CDR3 is TGTGCCAGCAGTTTCGGACAGGAAGAAGAGACCCAGTACTTC.

In its sample, this clonotype was seen a few times. V usage is TRBV6-6 and J usage is TRBJ1-2, with TRBD1 identical over 10 bases. There are 16 residues in the CDR3. The V gene end was trimmed by 2 bases and the J gene end by 4 bases; junction bases not matched to a gene: 7. Germline V gene data show CDR1 as MNHNY and CDR2 as SVGAGI (reference sequence). The CDR3 nucleotides read TGTGCCAGCAGTTACCCGACAGGGGGCGAGGGCTATGGCTACACCTTC. Residues: CASSYPTGGEGYGYTF.

This clonotype was observed at least ten times. The rearrangement links TRBV29-1 to TRBJ1-4, with unresolved D. Germline V lookup: CDR1 SQVTM, CDR2 ANQGSEA. Trimming took off 6 bases at V and 2 bases at J, with 10 bases between the two ends. The CDR3 length is 13 residues. CDR3 loop: CSVREETNEKLFF. Written as DNA, the CDR3 is TGCAGCGTGCGGGAGGAGACTAATGAAAAACTGTTTTTT.